These 24 T cell receptor beta chains were all obtained from the same sample, sequenced in a study of early T cells in non-severe SARS-CoV-2 infection. MiXCR, applied by TCRdb to the 5' RACE reads, yields one record per CDR3 protein. The sample lists around 82,000 distinct CDR3 sequences, roughly 14% occurring once. The sample was whole blood. These receptor sequences come from an adult who was a healthcare worker with PCR-confirmed SARS-CoV-2 infection or an uninfected control (not recorded which).

This sequence joins TRBV20-1 and TRBJ1-6; D uncertain. Germline values: CDR1 DFQATT, CDR2 SNEGSKA (reference sequence). CDR3 size: 15 residues. V dropped 5 bases and J dropped 7 bases, with 18 bases sitting between them. The CDR3 coding sequence is TGCAGTGCTGTCCCAAATACCGGGGTCAATTCACCCCTCCACTTT. This sequence encodes CSAVPNTGVNSPLHF.

This clonotype has a handful of counts. The V and J genes are TRBV4-2 and TRBJ1-5; no reliable D call. Germline V lookup: CDR1 LGHNA, CDR2 YNFKEQ. V was clipped by 7 bases and J by 9 bases, with 28 bases between them. The CDR3 sequence is 17 residues long. The CDR3 region has the DNA TGTGCCAGCATCAAATTCGCCGGTTTCTGGGAACCTGGGCCCCAGCATTTT. Protein: CASIKFAGFWEPGPQHF.

The chain links TRBV11-2 to TRBJ2-7; no firm D call. This CDR3 comprises 15 residues. The germline gives CDR1 SGHAT, CDR2 FQNNGV. Trimming took off 1 base at V and 3 bases at J, with 13 bases between the two ends. The CDR3 DNA reads as TGTGCCAGCAGCTTAGCTGGCGTTAGGGACTACGAGCAGTACGTC. This encodes CASSLAGVRDYEQYV.

This clonotype was observed a few times. The chain has TRBV12-3 or TRBV12-4 and TRBJ2-2; D unclear. The CDR3 covers 16 residues. The V gene lost 7 bases and the J gene lost 0 bases, with 15 bases spanning the gap. The CDR3 nucleotides are TGTGCCAGCAACCCTTATGCAGCCTCGAACACCGGGGAGCTGTTTTTT. Translated: CASNPYAASNTGELFF.

This clonotype appeared a few times. The rearrangement uses TRBV5-6 and TRBJ1-1, with TRBD1 identical over 7 bases. There are 14 residues in the CDR3. The germline V gene encodes CDR1 SGHDT and CDR2 YYEEEE. V was clipped by 4 bases and J by 5 bases; unmatched bases: 8. CDR3 DNA sequence: TGTGCCAGCAGCCCTTTTGACAGGGATACTGAAGCTTTCTTT. Its translation: CASSPFDRDTEAFF.

The rearrangement links TRBV30 to TRBJ2-3, with 14 nucleotides matching TRBD2. Germline V gene lookup returns CDR1 GTSNPN and CDR2 SVGIG (reference sequence). This CDR3 is built from 16 residues. J gave up 5 bases and V 4 bases, and 8 bases lay outside the gene matches. The CDR3, as DNA: TGTGCCTGGAAGATCGGACTAGCGGGGGGTGGAGATACGCAGTATTTT. Its translation is CAWKIGLAGGGDTQYF.

The chain carries TRBV15 and TRBJ1-6; TRBD1 matches 7 bases. The CDR3 sequence is 15 residues long. Germline V gives CDR1 LNHNV, CDR2 YYDKDF (reference sequence). The V gene end was trimmed by 0 bases and the J gene end by 10 bases; junction bases not matched to a gene: 6. CDR3 loop: CATSRDRTGKSPLHF. CDR3 DNA: TGTGCCACCAGCAGAGACCGGACAGGAAAGTCACCCCTCCACTTT. Supplemented by reference TRBV15 and TRBJ1-6, the full variable domain reads DAMVIQNPRYQVTQFGKPVTLSCSQTLNHNVMYWYQQKSSQAPKLLFHYYDKDFNNEADTPDNFQSRRPNTSFCFLDIRSPGLGDTAMYLCATSRDRTGKSPLHFGNGTRLTVT.

This clonotype was observed a few times. This chain links TRBV19 with TRBJ2-3, with 7 positions matching TRBD1. Germline assignment: CDR1 LNHDA and CDR2 SQIVND (reference sequence). The CDR3 is made up of 13 amino acids. J lost 6 bases, V lost 4 bases, and 4 bases had no gene match. CDR3 nucleotide sequence: TGTGCCAGTAGTACCCTACAGGGGGATACGCAGTATTTT. Encoded protein: CASSTLQGDTQYF. The full variable domain, completed using reference TRBV19 and TRBJ2-3, is DGGITQSPKYLFRKEGQNVTLSCEQNLNHDAMYWYRQDPGQGLRLIYYSQIVNDFQKGDIAEGYSVSREKKESFPLTVTSAQKNPTAFYLCASSTLQGDTQYFGPGTRLTVL.

This clonotype was seen a few times. The chain is built from TRBV13 and TRBJ1-3; 7 bases line up with TRBD1. The CDR3 is 13 residues long. With V trimmed by 4 bases and J by 6 bases, 3 bases remained unmatched. In germline, CDR1 is PRHDT, CDR2 FYEKMQ (reference sequence). In DNA form, the CDR3 reads TGTGCCAGCAGCTGGGGACAGCCAAACACCATATATTTT. This codes for CASSWGQPNTIYF.

The genes are TRBV6-1 and TRBJ2-1; no clear D. V lost 6 bases, J lost 1 base, and 10 bases lay in between. There are 14 residues in the CDR3. Germline V gives CDR1 MNHNS, CDR2 SASEGT. CDR3 bases: TGTGCCAGCAGGCAGCCCGCTTCCTACAATGAGCAGTTCTTC. Amino acids: CASRQPASYNEQFF.

This clonotype occurred a few times. CDR3 loop: CASSPWDRSSYNEQFF. The CDR3 coding sequence is TGTGCCAGCAGCCCTTGGGACAGAAGCTCCTACAATGAGCAGTTCTTC. The V call is TRBV7-2, the J call TRBJ2-1; 7 bases are a match to TRBD1. CDR1 and CDR2 (germline): SGHTA, FQGNSA. Trimming took 5 bases from V and 0 from J; bases not matched to a gene: 7. The CDR3 covers 16 residues.

J is TRBJ1-1 and V is TRBV7-9; D remains ambiguous. V was clipped by 5 bases and J by 2 bases, with 6 bases between them. Per germline, CDR1 SEHNR and CDR2 FQNEAQ (reference sequence). The CDR3 extends over 12 amino acids. CDR3 in amino acids: CASSTTNTEAFF. The CDR3 DNA follows: TGTGCCAGCAGCACAACAAACACTGAAGCTTTCTTT.

V gene TRBV19 combines with J gene TRBJ2-5, with TRBD2 identical over 10 bases. Germline V gives CDR1 LNHDA, CDR2 SQIVND (reference sequence). V shed 0 bases and J 4 bases; nucleotides not matched to a gene: 8. This CDR3 spans 17 amino acids. The CDR3 region is CASSIDLERGGIETQYF. The CDR3 bases are TGTGCCAGTAGTATAGATCTGGAGCGGGGGGGCATAGAGACCCAGTACTTC. Full variable domain (missing parts from reference TRBV19 and TRBJ2-5): DGGITQSPKYLFRKEGQNVTLSCEQNLNHDAMYWYRQDPGQGLRLIYYSQIVNDFQKGDIAEGYSVSREKKESFPLTVTSAQKNPTAFYLCASSIDLERGGIETQYFGPGTRLLVL.

This clonotype has a handful of counts. The V and J genes are TRBV5-1 and TRBJ2-5; perhaps TRBD1 as D (7 bases). The germline V and J ends were trimmed by 4 bases and 4 bases, with 17 bases remaining between them. The CDR3 spans 15 residues. Germline V gives CDR1 SGHRS, CDR2 YFSETQ. CDR3: CASSRLGTDRETQYF. The CDR3 region has the DNA TGCGCCAGCAGCAGACTAGGGACAGATCGAGAGACCCAGTACTTC.

The table lists this clonotype with many counts. The chain uses TRBV6-5 and TRBJ1-5, with D uncertain. The V and J ends lost 3 bases and 4 bases respectively, with 10 bases between them. Looked up from germline, CDR1 is MNHEY and CDR2 is SVGAGI. This CDR3 contains 14 residues. The CDR3 region is CASSYRGGNQPQHF. Written as DNA, the CDR3 is TGTGCCAGCAGTTATCGAGGAGGTAATCAGCCCCAGCATTTT.

This clonotype has a count of ten or more. The chain couples TRBV12-3 or TRBV12-4 to TRBJ1-1, with D maybe TRBD1 (5 bases). V lost 6 bases and J 6 bases, leaving 11 bases between the germline ends. This CDR3 spans 12 amino acids. CDR3 amino acids: CASSVTASEAFF. DNA of the CDR3: TGTGCCAGCAGCGTGACAGCCTCTGAAGCTTTCTTT.

The chain couples TRBV5-5 to TRBJ2-2; D may be TRBD1 (6 bases). V was clipped by 1 base and J by 0 bases, with 7 bases between them. Germline V CDR1 and CDR2: SGHKS, YYEKEE (reference sequence). The CDR3 loop spans 15 amino acids. The CDR3 DNA reads TGTGCCAGCAGCTTGAGGGACACGAACACCGGGGAGCTGTTTTTT. Translation: CASSLRDTNTGELFF.

The chain recombines TRBV20-1 with TRBJ2-3; D not certain. The CDR3 loop spans 11 amino acids. Germline loops: CDR1 DFQATT, CDR2 SNEGSKA (reference sequence). Trimming left V 3 bases short and J 0 bases short, with 1 base between. The CDR3 spells CSASSTDTQYF. The DNA of the CDR3 is TGCAGTGCTAGTAGCACAGATACGCAGTATTTT.

The chain recombines TRBV3-1 with TRBJ1-2; D gene ambiguous. CDR1 and CDR2 from the germline V gene are LGHDT and YNNKEL (reference sequence). V was pared by 0 bases and J by 4 bases, with 9 bases between. This CDR3 contains 14 residues. The CDR3 nucleotides are TGTGCCAGCAGCCAAGATGGGAAGGGCTATGGCTACACCTTC. Protein sequence: CASSQDGKGYGYTF.

This clonotype was seen many times. The V gene is TRBV20-1, the J gene TRBJ1-1; no clear D. Trimming cost V 3 bases and J 0 bases, with 8 bases left between them. The CDR3 has 13 residues. Looked up from germline, CDR1 is DFQATT and CDR2 is SNEGSKA (reference sequence). As DNA, the CDR3 is TGCAGTGCTAGGCAGGATGTGAACACTGAAGCTTTCTTT. It specifies CSARQDVNTEAFF.

The chain recombines TRBV20-1 with TRBJ1-2, with D tentatively TRBD1 (5 bases). Germline lookup yields CDR1 DFQATT and CDR2 SNEGSKA (reference sequence). Trimming removed 6 bases at V and 6 bases at J, with 14 bases between. This CDR3 has 12 amino acids. The CDR3 loop reads CSAEHRGNGYTF. CDR3 coding DNA: TGCAGTGCCGAGCATAGGGGCAATGGCTACACCTTC.

This clonotype was picked up a small number of times. This rearrangement joins TRBV24-1 to TRBJ2-5, with D hard to call. CDR3 length: 13 residues. The germline V and J ends were trimmed by 4 bases and 0 bases, with 5 bases remaining between them. In germline, CDR1 is KGHDR, CDR2 SFDVKD. The CDR3 bases are TGTGCCACCAGTGACAACGACCAAGAGACCCAGTACTTC. Protein: CATSDNDQETQYF.

In this sample, this clonotype turned up a few times. This sequence joins TRBV10-2 and TRBJ2-7; the match to TRBD2 covers 9 bases. V lost 5 bases to trimming and J lost 3 bases; unmatched junction nucleotides: 5. Germline V CDR1 and CDR2: WSHSY, SAAADI. This CDR3 comprises 14 residues. For the CDR3, the DNA is TGCGCCAGCAGTAATAGCGGGGGAAGCTACGAGCAGTACGTC. Protein: CASSNSGGSYEQYV.

The chain carries TRBV20-1 and TRBJ2-1, with D unresolved. CDR1 and CDR2 from the germline V gene are DFQATT and SNEGSKA (reference sequence). This CDR3 has 15 residues. Trimming cost V 0 bases and J 2 bases, with 11 bases left between them. This chain's CDR3 is CSAREPHPPYNEQFF. CDR3 nucleotides: TGCAGTGCTAGAGAACCCCACCCCCCCTACAATGAGCAGTTCTTC.